These T cell receptor beta chains were read from a single sample in a study of T cell changes during pregnancy in multiple sclerosis. Here immunoSEQ multiplex PCR was the method, and the copy in TCRdb shows in-frame clones only, minus some. The sample lists tens of thousands of clones, about 92% occurring once. Specimen: peripheral blood, collected after pregnancy. These receptors were collected from a female donor with multiple sclerosis, enrolled in a pregnancy study. Each CDR3 is given with its conserved first and last residue. Each record gives: V gene, D gene, J gene, clone size, CDR3 protein, CDR3 DNA. A D gene is named only where the DNA matches it firmly. Clone size is shown for a subset of rows, as once, few, many or a class of expanded clone.

v_gene: TRBV5-8; d_gene: NA; j_gene: TRBJ1-1; abundance: NA; CDR3aa: CASSVLTGLPIEAFF; CDR3nt: TGTGCCAGCAGCGTACTTACAGGTTTACCAATTGAAGCTTTCTTT
v_gene: TRBV6-6; d_gene: NA; j_gene: TRBJ2-5; abundance: NA; CDR3aa: CASSYPGTQYF; CDR3nt: TGTGCCAGCAGTTACCCGGGGACCCAGTACTTC
v_gene: TRBV11-2; d_gene: TRBD1; j_gene: TRBJ2-1; abundance: NA; CDR3aa: CASSLGGGQYNEQFF; CDR3nt: TGTGCCAGCAGCTTAGGTGGGGGACAGTACAATGAGCAGTTCTTC
v_gene: TRBV28; d_gene: NA; j_gene: TRBJ1-1; abundance: NA; CDR3aa: CASTLQGNFPSRVNTEAFF; CDR3nt: TGTGCCAGCACCTTGCAGGGTAACTTCCCTTCCCGTGTGAACACTGAAGCTTTCTTT
v_gene: TRBV28; d_gene: TRBD1; j_gene: TRBJ1-1; abundance: NA; CDR3aa: CASSPRTGGGFTEAFF; CDR3nt: TGTGCCAGCAGTCCTAGGACAGGGGGCGGATTTACTGAAGCTTTCTTT
v_gene: TRBV6-1; d_gene: TRBD1; j_gene: TRBJ2-7; abundance: NA; CDR3aa: CASSYSGGEQYF; CDR3nt: TGTGCCAGCAGTTATTCAGGGGGCGAGCAGTACTTC
v_gene: TRBV6-1; d_gene: NA; j_gene: TRBJ2-3; abundance: NA; CDR3aa: CASSEYGDTQYF; CDR3nt: TGTGCCAGCAGCGAGTACGGGGATACGCAGTATTTT
v_gene: TRBV29-1; d_gene: TRBD1; j_gene: TRBJ2-7; abundance: NA; CDR3aa: CSVLTATGVDEQYF; CDR3nt: TGCAGCGTTCTGACCGCGACAGGGGTGGACGAGCAGTACTTC
v_gene: TRBV5-1; d_gene: NA; j_gene: TRBJ2-1; abundance: once; CDR3aa: CASSPRVASYNEQFF; CDR3nt: TGCGCCAGCAGCCCCAGGGTGGCCTCCTACAATGAGCAGTTCTTC
v_gene: TRBV18; d_gene: NA; j_gene: TRBJ2-5; abundance: NA; CDR3aa: CASSPLERMAETQYF; CDR3nt: TGTGCCAGCTCACCGCTCGAGAGGATGGCAGAGACCCAGTACTTC
v_gene: TRBV5-1; d_gene: TRBD2; j_gene: TRBJ2-1; abundance: NA; CDR3aa: CASSFGTSVNEQFF; CDR3nt: TGCGCCAGCAGCTTCGGGACTAGCGTCAATGAGCAGTTCTTC
v_gene: TRBV27; d_gene: NA; j_gene: TRBJ1-5; abundance: NA; CDR3aa: CASSSSSLQGQPQHF; CDR3nt: TGTGCCAGCAGTTCCTCATCTCTACAGGGTCAGCCCCAGCATTTT
v_gene: TRBV7-6; d_gene: TRBD1; j_gene: TRBJ1-1; abundance: few; CDR3aa: CASSPRQGLDTEAFF; CDR3nt: TGTGCCAGCAGCCCCCGACAGGGGTTGGACACTGAAGCTTTCTTT
v_gene: TRBV6-6; d_gene: NA; j_gene: TRBJ2-3; abundance: NA; CDR3aa: CASSYTSGALTDTQYF; CDR3nt: TGTGCCAGCAGTTACACATCAGGTGCCCTCACAGATACGCAGTATTTT
v_gene: TRBV4-1; d_gene: TRBD2; j_gene: TRBJ2-1; abundance: NA; CDR3aa: CASSLRGRTADEQFF; CDR3nt: TGCGCCAGCAGTCTGCGGGGGAGAACTGCCGATGAGCAGTTCTTC
v_gene: TRBV7-9; d_gene: NA; j_gene: TRBJ2-3; abundance: NA; CDR3aa: CASSMTVGTDTQYF; CDR3nt: TGTGCCAGCAGCATGACAGTAGGCACAGATACGCAGTATTTT
v_gene: TRBV19; d_gene: TRBD1; j_gene: TRBJ2-3; abundance: NA; CDR3aa: CASSIGGTGTTTDTQYF; CDR3nt: TGTGCCAGTAGTATTGGAGGGACAGGAACCACCACAGATACGCAGTATTTT
v_gene: TRBV11-2; d_gene: TRBD2; j_gene: TRBJ2-3; abundance: NA; CDR3aa: CASSFRGGAGDTQYF; CDR3nt: TGTGCCAGCAGCTTCCGGGGGGGAGCAGGAGATACGCAGTATTTT